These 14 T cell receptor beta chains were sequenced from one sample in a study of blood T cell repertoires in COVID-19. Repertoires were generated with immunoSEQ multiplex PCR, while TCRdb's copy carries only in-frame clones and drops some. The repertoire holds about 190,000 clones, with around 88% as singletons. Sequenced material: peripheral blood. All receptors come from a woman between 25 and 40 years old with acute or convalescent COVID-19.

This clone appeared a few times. This CDR3 reads CASSENPTGTSGHRGEQFF. In nucleotides, the CDR3 is TGTGCCAGCAGTGAAAACCCGACCGGGACTAGCGGTCATAGGGGTGAGCAGTTCTTC. V gene TRBV2 combines with J gene TRBJ2-1; 11 nucleotides line up with TRBD2. The CDR3 consists of 19 residues. Germline values: CDR1 SNHLY, CDR2 FYNNEI. V was clipped by 2 bases and J by 9 bases; unmatched bases: 18.

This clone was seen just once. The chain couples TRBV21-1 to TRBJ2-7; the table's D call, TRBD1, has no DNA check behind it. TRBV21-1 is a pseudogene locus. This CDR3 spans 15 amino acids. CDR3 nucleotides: TGTGCCAGCAGCACCGACCCGACAGGTCCCTACGAGCAGTACTTC. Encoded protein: CASSTDPTGPYEQYF.

The CDR3 reads CASSPPTRYHNEQFF. CDR3 bases: TGTGCCAGCTCACCTCCGACACGTTACCACAATGAGCAGTTCTTC. This chain joins TRBV18 and TRBJ2-1; no clear D gene. CDR3 size: 15 residues. The V gene's germline CDR1 is KGHSH and CDR2 LQKENI. V shed 3 bases and J shed 5 bases, with 14 bases lying between them.

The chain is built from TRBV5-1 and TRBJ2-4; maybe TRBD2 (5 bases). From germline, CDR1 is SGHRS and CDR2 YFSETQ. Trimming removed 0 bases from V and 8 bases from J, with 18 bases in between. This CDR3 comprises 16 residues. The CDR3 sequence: CASSLVFRGPQDIQYF. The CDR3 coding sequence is TGCGCCAGCAGCTTGGTATTCCGCGGGCCCCAGGACATTCAGTACTTC.

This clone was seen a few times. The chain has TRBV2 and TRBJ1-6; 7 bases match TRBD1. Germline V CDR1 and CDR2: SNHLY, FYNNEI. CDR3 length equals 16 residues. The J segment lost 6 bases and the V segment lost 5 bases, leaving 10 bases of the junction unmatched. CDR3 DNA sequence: TGTGCCAGCAGTATTATGCCAGGGGGAACTAATTCACCCCTCCACTTT. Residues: CASSIMPGGTNSPLHF.

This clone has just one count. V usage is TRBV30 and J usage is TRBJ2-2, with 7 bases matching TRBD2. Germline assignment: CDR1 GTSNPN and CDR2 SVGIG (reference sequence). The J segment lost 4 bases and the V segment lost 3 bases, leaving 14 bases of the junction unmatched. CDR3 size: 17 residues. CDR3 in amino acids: CAWSPWNAGASTGELFF. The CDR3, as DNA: TGTGCCTGGAGCCCCTGGAATGCGGGAGCTAGCACCGGGGAGCTGTTTTTT.

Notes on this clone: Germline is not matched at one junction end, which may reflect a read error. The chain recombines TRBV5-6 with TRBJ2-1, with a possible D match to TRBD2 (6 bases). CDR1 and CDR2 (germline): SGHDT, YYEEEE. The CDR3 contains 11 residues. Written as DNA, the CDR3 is TGTGCCAGCGGGGGACTCCAAACTCCGGTCTTC. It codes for CASGGLQTPVF.

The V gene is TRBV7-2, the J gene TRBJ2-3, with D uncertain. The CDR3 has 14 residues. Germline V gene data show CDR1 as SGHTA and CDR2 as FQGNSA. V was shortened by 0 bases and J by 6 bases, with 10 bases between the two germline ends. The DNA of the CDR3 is TGTGCCAGCAGCTTAGCGCACCTAGTCGATACGCAGTATTTT. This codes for CASSLAHLVDTQYF.

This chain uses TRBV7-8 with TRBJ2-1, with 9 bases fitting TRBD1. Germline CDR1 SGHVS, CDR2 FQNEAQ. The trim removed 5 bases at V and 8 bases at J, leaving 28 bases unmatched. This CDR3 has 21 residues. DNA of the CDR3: TGTGCCAGCAGCCCCCGGCGTACCAAGACTAGGGGACAGGGTCAAGTTGATGAGCAGTTCTTC. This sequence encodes CASSPRRTKTRGQGQVDEQFF.

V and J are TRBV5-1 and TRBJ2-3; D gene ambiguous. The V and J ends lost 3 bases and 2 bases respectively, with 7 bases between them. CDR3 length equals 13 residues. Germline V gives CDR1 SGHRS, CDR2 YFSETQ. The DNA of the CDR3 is TGCGCCAGCAGCTCACTCCCCACAGATACGCAGTATTTT. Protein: CASSSLPTDTQYF.

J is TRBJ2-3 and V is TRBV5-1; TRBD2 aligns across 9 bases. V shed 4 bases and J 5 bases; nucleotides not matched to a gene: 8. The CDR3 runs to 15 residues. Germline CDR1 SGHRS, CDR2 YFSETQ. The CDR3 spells CASSLGLAGKDTQYF. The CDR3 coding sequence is TGCGCCAGCAGCCTGGGGCTAGCGGGAAAAGATACGCAGTATTTT.

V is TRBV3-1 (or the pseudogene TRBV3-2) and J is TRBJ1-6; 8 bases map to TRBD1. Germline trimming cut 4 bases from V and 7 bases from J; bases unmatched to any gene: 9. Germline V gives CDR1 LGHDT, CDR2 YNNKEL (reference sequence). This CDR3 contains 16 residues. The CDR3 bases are TGTGCCAGCAGCCTGGATAGGACAGGGCGAAATTCACCCCTCCACTTT. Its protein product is CASSLDRTGRNSPLHF.

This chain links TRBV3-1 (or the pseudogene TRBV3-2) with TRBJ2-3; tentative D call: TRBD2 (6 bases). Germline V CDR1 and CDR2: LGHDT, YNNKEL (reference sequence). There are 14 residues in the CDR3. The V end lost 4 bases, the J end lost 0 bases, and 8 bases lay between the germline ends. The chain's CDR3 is CASSPSASTDTQYF. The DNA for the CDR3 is TGTGCCAGCAGCCCTAGCGCTAGCACAGATACGCAGTATTTT.

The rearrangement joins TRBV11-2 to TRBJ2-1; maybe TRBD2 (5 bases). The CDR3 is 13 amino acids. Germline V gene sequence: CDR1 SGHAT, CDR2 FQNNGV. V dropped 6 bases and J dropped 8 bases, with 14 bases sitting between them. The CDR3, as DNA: TGTGCCAGCAGGCCAAGGACTGCCCATGAGCAGTTCTTC. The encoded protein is CASRPRTAHEQFF.